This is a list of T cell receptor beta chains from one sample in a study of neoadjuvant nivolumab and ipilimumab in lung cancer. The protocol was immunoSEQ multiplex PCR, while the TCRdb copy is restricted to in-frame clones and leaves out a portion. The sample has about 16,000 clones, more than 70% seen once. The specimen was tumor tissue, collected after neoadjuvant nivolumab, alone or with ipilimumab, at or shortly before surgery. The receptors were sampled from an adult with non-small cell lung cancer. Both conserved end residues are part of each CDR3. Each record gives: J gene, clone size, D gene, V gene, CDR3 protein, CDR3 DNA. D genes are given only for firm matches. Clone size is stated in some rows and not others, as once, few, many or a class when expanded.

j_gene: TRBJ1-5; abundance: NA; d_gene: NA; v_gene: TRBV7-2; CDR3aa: CASSLASGNNQPQHF; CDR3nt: TGTGCCAGCAGCTTAGCTTCAGGGAACAATCAGCCCCAGCATTTT
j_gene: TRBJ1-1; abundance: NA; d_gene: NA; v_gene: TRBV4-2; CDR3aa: CASSQDERLNTEAFF; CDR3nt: TGTGCCAGCAGCCAAGATGAGCGGCTGAACACTGAAGCTTTCTTT
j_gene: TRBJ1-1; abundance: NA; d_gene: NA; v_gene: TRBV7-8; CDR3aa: CASSLEPGAYGMAEAFF; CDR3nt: TGTGCCAGCAGCTTAGAGCCGGGGGCTTACGGGATGGCTGAAGCTTTCTTT
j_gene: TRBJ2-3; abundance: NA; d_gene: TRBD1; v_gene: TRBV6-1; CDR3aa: CASRGQGARRDTQYF; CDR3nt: TGTGCCAGCAGGGGGCAGGGGGCGCGGAGAGATACGCAGTATTTT
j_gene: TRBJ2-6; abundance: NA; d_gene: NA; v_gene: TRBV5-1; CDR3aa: CASSRDGAANVLTF; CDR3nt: TGCGCCAGCAGCCGCGACGGAGCGGCCAACGTCCTGACTTTC
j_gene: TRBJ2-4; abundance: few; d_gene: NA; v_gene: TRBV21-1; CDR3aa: CASSPTGTALAKNIQYF; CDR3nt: TGTGCCAGCAGCCCTACCGGGACAGCCTTAGCCAAAAACATTCAGTACTTC
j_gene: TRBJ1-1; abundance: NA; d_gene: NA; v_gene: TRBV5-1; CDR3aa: CASSGDLNTEAFF; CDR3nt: TGCGCCAGCAGCGGAGATCTGAACACTGAAGCTTTCTTT
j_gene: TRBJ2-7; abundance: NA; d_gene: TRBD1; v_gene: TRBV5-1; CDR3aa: CASSSADRVGPYEQYF; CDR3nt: TGCGCCAGCAGCTCGGCTGACAGGGTAGGACCCTACGAGCAGTACTTC
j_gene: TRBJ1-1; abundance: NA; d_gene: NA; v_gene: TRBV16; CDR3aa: CASSLKVPGNSYWTEAFF; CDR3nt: TGTGCCAGCAGCCTTAAAGTCCCAGGGAACTCTTACTGGACTGAAGCTTTCTTT
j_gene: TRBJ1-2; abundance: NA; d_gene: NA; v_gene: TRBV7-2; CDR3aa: CATGGGTNYGYTF; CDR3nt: TGTGCAACAGGTGGGGGAACCAACTATGGCTACACCTTC
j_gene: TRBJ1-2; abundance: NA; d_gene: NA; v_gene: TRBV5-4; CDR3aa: CASSFSGGGNYGYTF; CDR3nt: TGTGCCAGCAGCTTTTCCGGGGGCGGTAACTATGGCTACACCTTC
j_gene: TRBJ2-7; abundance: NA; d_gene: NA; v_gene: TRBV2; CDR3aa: CASKAGWENEQYF; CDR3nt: TGTGCCAGCAAGGCAGGGTGGGAGAACGAGCAGTACTTC
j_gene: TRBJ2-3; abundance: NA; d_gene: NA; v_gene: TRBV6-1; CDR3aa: CASSEIGDTQYF; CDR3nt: TGTGCCAGCAGTGAAATCGGGGATACGCAGTATTTT
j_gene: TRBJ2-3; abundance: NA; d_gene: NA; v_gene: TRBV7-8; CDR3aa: CATSGGTPQGTQYF; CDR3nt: TGTGCCACCTCAGGGGGGACCCCGCAGGGTACGCAGTATTTT
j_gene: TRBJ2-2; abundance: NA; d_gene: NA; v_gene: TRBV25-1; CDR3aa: CASSERLNTGELFF; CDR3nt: TGTGCCAGCAGTGAACGGTTGAACACCGGGGAGCTGTTTTTT
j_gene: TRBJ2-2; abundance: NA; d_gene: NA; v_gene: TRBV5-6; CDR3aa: CASSPPTPTGGELFF; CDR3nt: TGTGCCAGCAGCCCACCAACCCCCACGGGCGGGGAGCTGTTTTTT
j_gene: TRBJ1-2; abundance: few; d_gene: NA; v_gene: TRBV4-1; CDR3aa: CASSQASRAYYGYTF; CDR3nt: TGCGCCAGCAGCCAAGCCTCCCGGGCCTACTATGGCTACACCTTC